Below, 10 T cell receptor beta chains from the same sample are listed, as sequenced in a study of spatial heterogeneity in lung cancer. General study findings and limits: Higher tumor mutation counts went along with higher counts of expanded intratumoral alpha and beta TCRs.

Their specific antigens are unknown. TCRdb independently ran MiXCR on the 5' RACE reads; one entry per CDR3 protein. This table has over 10,000 distinct CDR3 sequences, approximately 4.8% appearing once. Time point meaning: sample taken at primary tumor resection. Sequenced material: lung tumor tissue, taken at surgery. The receptors were gathered from a male donor with early-stage non-small cell lung cancer.

Many counts were recorded for this clonotype. This beta chain came through as a stray read in a library set up for alpha chains, and its size says little. V usage is TRBV3-1 and J usage is TRBJ2-5; D remains ambiguous. The CDR3 covers 15 residues. Germline lookup yields CDR1 LGHDT and CDR2 YNNKEL (reference sequence). The V and J ends lost 1 base and 2 bases respectively, with 11 bases between them. The CDR3 region has the DNA TGTGCCAGCAGCCAAGGAAGGTGGGGACAAGAGACCCAGTACTTC. This encodes CASSQGRWGQETQYF.

Remarks on this clonotype: This beta chain is an off-target read within a library intended for alpha chains, so its frequency means little. The J gene is TRBJ1-4, the V gene TRBV19; TRBD1 is a possible D gene (6 bases). V shed 3 bases and J shed 7 bases, with 15 bases lying between them. This CDR3 comprises 15 residues. Looked up from germline, CDR1 is LNHDA and CDR2 is SQIVND (reference sequence). CDR3 in amino acids: CASSIRGRSSEKLFF. CDR3 DNA: TGTGCCAGTAGTATTAGGGGGAGATCTAGTGAAAAACTGTTTTTT.

This clonotype was seen repeatedly, ten times or more. A library made for alpha chains picked up this beta chain off target, so its size means little. The chain carries TRBV20-1 and TRBJ2-3; 7 positions match TRBD1. V gave up 6 bases and J gave up 0 bases; unmatched junction bases: 6. The germline CDR1 and CDR2 sequences are DFQATT and SNEGSKA (reference sequence). There are 14 residues in the CDR3. In DNA, the CDR3 is TGCAGTGCCCCGGACAGGTTGAGCACAGATACGCAGTATTTT. Its protein is CSAPDRLSTDTQYF.

To note about this clonotype: This beta chain is off target for a library built for alpha chains, so its abundance means little. V and J are TRBV5-1 and TRBJ1-3; 10 bases are shared with TRBD1. The CDR3 covers 14 residues. The V and J ends lost 4 bases and 6 bases, in that order; junction bases with no gene match: 4. Germline-derived CDR1 and CDR2 are SGHRS and YFSETQ. CDR3 sequence (DNA): TGCGCCAGCAGCCAGGGGACAGGGGAAAACACCATATATTTT. Amino acid sequence: CASSQGTGENTIYF.

In its sample, this clonotype was seen many times. This beta chain appears as a stray read in a library generated for alpha chains; its size is not informative. The chain combines TRBV24-1 with TRBJ1-5; D uncertain. The CDR3 length is 14 residues. Trimming pared 1 base from V and 4 bases from J, leaving 7 bases between. Germline V gene data show CDR1 as KGHDR and CDR2 as SFDVKD. CDR3 sequence: CATSDFRGNQPQHF. CDR3 sequence (DNA): TGTGCCACCAGTGATTTTCGGGGAAATCAGCCCCAGCATTTT.

Note on this clonotype: This beta chain is a stray read from a library made for alpha chains; its abundance is not meaningful. This chain joins TRBV4-2 and TRBJ1-4, with D perhaps TRBD1 (6 bases). The CDR3 has 12 amino acids. The germline gives CDR1 LGHNA, CDR2 YNFKEQ. Trimming stripped 4 bases from V and 8 bases from J, with 8 bases between. The CDR3 region is CASSPDREKLFF. The CDR3 nucleotides are TGTGCCAGCAGCCCAGACAGGGAAAAACTGTTTTTT.

This clonotype showed up many times. The library was built for alpha chains, so this beta chain is an off-target read and its size means little. V usage is TRBV6-5 and J usage is TRBJ1-1; 9 bases line up with TRBD1. Germline V gives CDR1 MNHEY, CDR2 SVGAGI. J lost 5 bases, V lost 6 bases, and 4 bases had no gene match. There are 13 residues in the CDR3. The CDR3 region is CASRQGARTEAFF. The CDR3 nucleotides are TGTGCCAGCAGACAGGGGGCGCGGACTGAAGCTTTCTTT.

This clonotype was picked up many times. This beta chain slipped into a library made for alpha chains as a stray read, so its size is not meaningful. The chain joins TRBV7-6 to TRBJ2-7; 11 bases agree with TRBD1. The CDR3 has 15 amino acids. The germline V gene encodes CDR1 SGHVS and CDR2 FNYEAQ. J gave up 4 bases and V 5 bases, and 7 bases lay outside the gene matches. In DNA, the CDR3 is TGTGCCAGCAGCACGGTAGGGGACAGGGGGTACGAGCAGTACTTC. Protein: CASSTVGDRGYEQYF.

Many counts were recorded for this clonotype. A library prepared for alpha chains yielded this beta chain as an off-target read; its size is of little meaning. CDR3 amino acids: CASSRDRGSYEQYF. As DNA, the CDR3 is TGTGCCAGCAGCCGAGACCGGGGCTCCTACGAGCAGTACTTC. The V gene is TRBV5-4, the J gene TRBJ2-7, with D possibly being TRBD2 (5 bases). The germline V gene has CDR1 SGHNT and CDR2 YYREEE (reference sequence). Trimming cost V 4 bases and J 0 bases, with 11 bases left between them. The CDR3 has 14 amino acids.

This clonotype has just a few counts. Being off target in a library aimed at alpha chains, this beta chain has a size of little meaning. The chain combines TRBV11-2 with TRBJ1-1; unclear D gene. Deletions cut 6 bases from V and 10 bases from J, with 15 bases between. CDR3 length: 12 amino acids. Germline CDR1 SGHAT, CDR2 FQNNGV. The DNA for the CDR3 is TGTGCCAGCAGGCAAGGTGGAGGATCAGCTTTCTTT. Amino acid sequence: CASRQGGGSAFF.